This TCR beta chain is drawn from a study of blood T cell repertoires in COVID-19. As for the study in general: The analysed material was cDNA or gDNA that came from T cells, B-cell-depleted T cells, or PBMCs.

Clones were read by immunoSEQ multiplex PCR, and TCRdb kept only the in-frame ones, dropping some. In the table there are roughly 140,000 clones, about 86% of which are singletons. V was clipped by 4 bases and J by 0 bases, with 10 bases between them. Germline values: CDR1 ENHRY, CDR2 SYGVKD. This CDR3 is 16 amino acids long. Sequences were obtained from PBMCs or T cells enriched from blood (not recorded which). The clonotype was recovered from a man in his fifties who had recovered from COVID-19. This sequence joins TRBV10-3 and TRBJ1-6, with TRBD1 as a possible D gene (5 bases). CDR3 sequence reads: CAISASGPSYNSPLHF. The CDR3 coding sequence is TGTGCCATCAGTGCGTCGGGGCCCTCCTATAATTCACCCCTCCACTTT.